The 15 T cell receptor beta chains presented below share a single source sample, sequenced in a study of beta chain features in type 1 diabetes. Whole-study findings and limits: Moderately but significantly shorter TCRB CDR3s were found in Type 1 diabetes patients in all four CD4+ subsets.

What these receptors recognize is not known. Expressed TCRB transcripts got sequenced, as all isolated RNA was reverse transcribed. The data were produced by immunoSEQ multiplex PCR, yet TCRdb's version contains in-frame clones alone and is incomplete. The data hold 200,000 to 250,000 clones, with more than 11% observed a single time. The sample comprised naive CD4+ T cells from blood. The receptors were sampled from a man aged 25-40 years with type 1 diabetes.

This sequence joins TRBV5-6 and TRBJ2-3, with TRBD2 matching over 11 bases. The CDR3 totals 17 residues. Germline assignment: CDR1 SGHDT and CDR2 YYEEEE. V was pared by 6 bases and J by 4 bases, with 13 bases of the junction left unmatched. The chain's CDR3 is CASIDLLAGGLADTQYF. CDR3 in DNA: TGTGCCAGCATCGATCTCCTAGCGGGGGGCCTGGCAGATACGCAGTATTTT. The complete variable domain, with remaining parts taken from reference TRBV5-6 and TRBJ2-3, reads DAGVTQSPTHLIKTRGQQVTLRCSPKSGHDTVSWYQQALGQGPQFIFQYYEEEERQRGNFPDRFSGHQFPNYSSELNVNALLLGDSALYLCASIDLLAGGLADTQYFGPGTRLTVL.

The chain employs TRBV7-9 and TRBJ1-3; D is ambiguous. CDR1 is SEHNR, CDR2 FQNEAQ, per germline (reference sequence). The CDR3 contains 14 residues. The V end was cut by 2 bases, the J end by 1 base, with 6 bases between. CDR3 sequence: CASSLPGSGNTIYF. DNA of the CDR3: TGTGCCAGCAGCTTACCGGGGTCTGGAAACACCATATATTTT.

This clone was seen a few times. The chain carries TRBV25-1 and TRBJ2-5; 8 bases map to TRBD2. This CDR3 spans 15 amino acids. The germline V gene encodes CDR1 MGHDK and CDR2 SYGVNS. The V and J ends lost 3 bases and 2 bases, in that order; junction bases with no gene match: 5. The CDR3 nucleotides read TGTGCCAGCAGTGAGATTGGGACTAGACAAGAGACCCAGTACTTC. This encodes CASSEIGTRQETQYF. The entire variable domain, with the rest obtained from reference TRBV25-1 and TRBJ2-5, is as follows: EADIYQTPRYLVIGTGKKITLECSQTMGHDKMYWYQQDPGMELHLIHYSYGVNSTEKGDLSSESTVSRIRTEHFPLTLESARPSHTSQYLCASSEIGTRQETQYFGPGTRLLVL.

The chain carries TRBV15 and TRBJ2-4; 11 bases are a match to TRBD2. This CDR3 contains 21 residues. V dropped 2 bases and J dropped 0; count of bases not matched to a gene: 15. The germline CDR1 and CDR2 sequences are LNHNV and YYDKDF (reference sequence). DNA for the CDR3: TGTGCCACCAGCAGAAAACCTAGCGGGAGGCGACAAGACCTAGCCAAAAACATTCAGTACTTC. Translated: CATSRKPSGRRQDLAKNIQYF.

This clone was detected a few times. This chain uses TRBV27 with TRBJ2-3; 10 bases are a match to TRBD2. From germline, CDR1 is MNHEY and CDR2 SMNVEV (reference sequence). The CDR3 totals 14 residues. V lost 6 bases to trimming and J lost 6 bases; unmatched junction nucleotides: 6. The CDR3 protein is CASRPLAGVDTQYF. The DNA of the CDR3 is TGTGCCAGCAGACCCCTAGCGGGAGTTGATACGCAGTATTTT.

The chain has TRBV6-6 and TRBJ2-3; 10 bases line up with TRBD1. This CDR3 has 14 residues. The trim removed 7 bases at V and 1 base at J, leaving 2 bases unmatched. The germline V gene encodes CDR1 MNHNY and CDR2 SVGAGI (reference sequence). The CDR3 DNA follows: TGTGCCAGCAACGGACAGGGGGGCACAGATACGCAGTATTTT. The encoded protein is CASNGQGGTDTQYF.

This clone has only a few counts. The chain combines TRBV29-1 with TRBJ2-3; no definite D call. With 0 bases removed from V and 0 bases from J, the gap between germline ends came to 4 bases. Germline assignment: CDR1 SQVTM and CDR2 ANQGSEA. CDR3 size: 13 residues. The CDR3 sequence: CSVEEGSTDTQYF. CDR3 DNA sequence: TGCAGCGTTGAAGAGGGCAGCACAGATACGCAGTATTTT.

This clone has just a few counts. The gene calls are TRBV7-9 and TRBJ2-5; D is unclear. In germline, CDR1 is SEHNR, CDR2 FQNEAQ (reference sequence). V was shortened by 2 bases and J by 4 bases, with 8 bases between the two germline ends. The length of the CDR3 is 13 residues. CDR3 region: CASSLRPVETQYF. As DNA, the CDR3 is TGTGCCAGCAGCTTACGTCCGGTAGAGACCCAGTACTTC.

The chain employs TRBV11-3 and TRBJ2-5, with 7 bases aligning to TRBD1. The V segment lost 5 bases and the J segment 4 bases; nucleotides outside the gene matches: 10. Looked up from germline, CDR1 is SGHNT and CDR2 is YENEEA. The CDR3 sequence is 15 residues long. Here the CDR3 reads CASSLTGVIGETQYF. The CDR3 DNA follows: TGTGCCAGCAGCCTTACAGGGGTGATCGGAGAGACCCAGTACTTC.

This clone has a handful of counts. The CDR3 DNA follows: TGTGCCAGCAGTGAAGGAGAGGGAACAGCTTTCTTT. Translating it yields CASSEGEGTAFF. This chain uses TRBV2 with TRBJ1-1, with D hard to call. Germline loops: CDR1 SNHLY, CDR2 FYNNEI. The CDR3 is 12 amino acids. Trimming removed 1 base at V and 10 bases at J, with 10 bases between.

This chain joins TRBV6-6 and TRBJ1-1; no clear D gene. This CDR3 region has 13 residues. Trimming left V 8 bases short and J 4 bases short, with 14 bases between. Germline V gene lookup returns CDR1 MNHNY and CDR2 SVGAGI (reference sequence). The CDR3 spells CASRTPGSTEAFF. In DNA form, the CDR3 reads TGTGCCAGCCGAACCCCGGGGAGCACTGAAGCTTTCTTT.

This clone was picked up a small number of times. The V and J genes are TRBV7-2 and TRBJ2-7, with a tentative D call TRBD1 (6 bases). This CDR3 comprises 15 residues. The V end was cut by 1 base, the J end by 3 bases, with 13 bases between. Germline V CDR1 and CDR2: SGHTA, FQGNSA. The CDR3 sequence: CASSLVGAGNYEQYF. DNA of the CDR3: TGTGCCAGCAGCTTAGTGGGGGCTGGTAACTACGAGCAGTACTTC.

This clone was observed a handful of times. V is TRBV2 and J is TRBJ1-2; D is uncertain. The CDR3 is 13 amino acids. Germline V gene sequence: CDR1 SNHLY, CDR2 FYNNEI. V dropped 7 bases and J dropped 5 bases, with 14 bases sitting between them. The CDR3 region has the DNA TGTGCCAGCACTCGGACTGAACGTTATGGCTACACCTTC. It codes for CASTRTERYGYTF.

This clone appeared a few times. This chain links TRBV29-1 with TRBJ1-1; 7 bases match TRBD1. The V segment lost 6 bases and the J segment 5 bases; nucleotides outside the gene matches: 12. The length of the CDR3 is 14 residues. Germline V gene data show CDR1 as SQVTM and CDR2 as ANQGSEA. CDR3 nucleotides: TGCAGCGTCAATTCTCGGGACAGCTGGACTGAAGCTTTCTTT. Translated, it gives CSVNSRDSWTEAFF.

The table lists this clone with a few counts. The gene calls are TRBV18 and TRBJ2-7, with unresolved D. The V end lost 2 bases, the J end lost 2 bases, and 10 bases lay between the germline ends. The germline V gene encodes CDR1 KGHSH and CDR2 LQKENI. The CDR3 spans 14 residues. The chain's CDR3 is CASSPGRIAYEQYF. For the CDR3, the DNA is TGTGCCAGCTCACCAGGGCGTATCGCCTACGAGCAGTACTTC.